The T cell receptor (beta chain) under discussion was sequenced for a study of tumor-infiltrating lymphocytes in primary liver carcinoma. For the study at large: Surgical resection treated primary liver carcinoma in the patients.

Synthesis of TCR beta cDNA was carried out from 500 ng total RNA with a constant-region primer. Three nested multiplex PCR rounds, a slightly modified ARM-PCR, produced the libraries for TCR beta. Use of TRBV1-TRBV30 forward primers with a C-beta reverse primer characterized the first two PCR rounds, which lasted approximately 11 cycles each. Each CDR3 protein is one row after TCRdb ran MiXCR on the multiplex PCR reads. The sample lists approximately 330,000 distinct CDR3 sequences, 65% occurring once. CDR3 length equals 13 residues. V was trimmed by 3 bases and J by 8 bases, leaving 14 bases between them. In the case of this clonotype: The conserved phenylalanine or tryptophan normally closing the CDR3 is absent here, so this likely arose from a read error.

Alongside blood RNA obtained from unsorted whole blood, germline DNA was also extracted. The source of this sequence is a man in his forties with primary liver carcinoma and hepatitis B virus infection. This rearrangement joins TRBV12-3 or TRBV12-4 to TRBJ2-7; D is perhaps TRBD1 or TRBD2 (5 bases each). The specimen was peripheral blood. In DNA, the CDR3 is TGTGCCAGCAGTTTCCCGGAGAGGGGAAAGCAGTACTTA. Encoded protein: CASSFPERGKQYL.